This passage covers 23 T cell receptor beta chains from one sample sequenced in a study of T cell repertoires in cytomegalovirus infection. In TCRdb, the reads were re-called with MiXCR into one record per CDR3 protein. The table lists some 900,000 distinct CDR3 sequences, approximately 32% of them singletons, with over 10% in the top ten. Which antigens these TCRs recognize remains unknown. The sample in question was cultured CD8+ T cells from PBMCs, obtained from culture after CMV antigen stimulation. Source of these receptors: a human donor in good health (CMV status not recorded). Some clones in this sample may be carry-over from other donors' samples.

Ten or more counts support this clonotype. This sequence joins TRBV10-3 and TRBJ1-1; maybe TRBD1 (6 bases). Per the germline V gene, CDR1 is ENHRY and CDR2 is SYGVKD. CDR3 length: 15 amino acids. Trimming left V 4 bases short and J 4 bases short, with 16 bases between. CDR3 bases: TGTGCCATCAGTGGAATTCGGGGGCCTGCCACTGAAGCTTTCTTT. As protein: CAISGIRGPATEAFF.

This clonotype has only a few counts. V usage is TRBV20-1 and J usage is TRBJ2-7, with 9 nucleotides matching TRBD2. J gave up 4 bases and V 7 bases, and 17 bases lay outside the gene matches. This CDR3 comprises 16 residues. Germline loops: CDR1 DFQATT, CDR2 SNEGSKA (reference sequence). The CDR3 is CSVPNLAGSIPYEQYF. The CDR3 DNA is TGCAGTGTACCCAATCTAGCGGGGTCGATCCCGTACGAGCAGTACTTC.

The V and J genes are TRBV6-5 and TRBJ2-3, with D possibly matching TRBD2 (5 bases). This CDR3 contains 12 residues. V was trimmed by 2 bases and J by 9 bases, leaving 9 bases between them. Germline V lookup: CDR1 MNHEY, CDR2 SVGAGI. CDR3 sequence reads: CASSYVRGTQYF. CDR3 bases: TGTGCCAGCAGTTACGTCCGAGGGACGCAGTATTTT.

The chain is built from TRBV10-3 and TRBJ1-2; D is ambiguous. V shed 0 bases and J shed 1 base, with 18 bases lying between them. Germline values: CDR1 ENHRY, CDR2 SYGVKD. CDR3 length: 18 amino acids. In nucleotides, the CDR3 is TGTGCCATCAGTGAGTCAGACCGGTTCGGTGAGGATAACTATGGCTACACCTTC. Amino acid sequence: CAISESDRFGEDNYGYTF.

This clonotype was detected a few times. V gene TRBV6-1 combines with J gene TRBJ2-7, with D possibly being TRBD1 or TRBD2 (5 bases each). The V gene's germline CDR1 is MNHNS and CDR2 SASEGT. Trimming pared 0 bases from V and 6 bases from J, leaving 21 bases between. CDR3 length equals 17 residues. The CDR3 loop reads CASSEARSRDPSSEQYF. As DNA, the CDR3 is TGTGCCAGCAGTGAAGCCCGCTCCCGGGACCCCTCCAGCGAGCAGTACTTC.

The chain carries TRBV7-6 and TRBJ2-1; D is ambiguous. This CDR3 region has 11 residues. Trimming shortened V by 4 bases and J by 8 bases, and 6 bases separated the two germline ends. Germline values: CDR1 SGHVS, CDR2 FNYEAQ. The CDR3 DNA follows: TGTGCCAGCAGCTCCTGTGATGAGCAGTTCTTC. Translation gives CASSSCDEQFF.

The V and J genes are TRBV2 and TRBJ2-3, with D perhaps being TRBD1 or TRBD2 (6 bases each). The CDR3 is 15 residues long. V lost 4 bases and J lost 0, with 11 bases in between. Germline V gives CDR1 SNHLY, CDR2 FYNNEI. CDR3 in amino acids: CASSVRGASTDTQYF. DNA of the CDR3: TGTGCCAGCAGTGTAAGGGGGGCTAGCACAGATACGCAGTATTTT. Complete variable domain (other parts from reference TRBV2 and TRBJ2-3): EPEVTQTPSHQVTQMGQEVILRCVPISNHLYFYWYRQILGQKVEFLVSFYNNEISEKSEIFDDQFSVERPDGSNFTLKIRSTKLEDSAMYFCASSVRGASTDTQYFGPGTRLTVL.

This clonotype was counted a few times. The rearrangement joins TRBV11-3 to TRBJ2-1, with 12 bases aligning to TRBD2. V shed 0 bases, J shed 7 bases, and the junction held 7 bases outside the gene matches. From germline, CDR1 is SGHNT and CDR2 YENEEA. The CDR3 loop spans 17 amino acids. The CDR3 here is CASSLDERTSGVNEQFF. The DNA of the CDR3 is TGTGCCAGCAGCTTAGATGAGAGGACTAGCGGGGTAAATGAGCAGTTCTTC.

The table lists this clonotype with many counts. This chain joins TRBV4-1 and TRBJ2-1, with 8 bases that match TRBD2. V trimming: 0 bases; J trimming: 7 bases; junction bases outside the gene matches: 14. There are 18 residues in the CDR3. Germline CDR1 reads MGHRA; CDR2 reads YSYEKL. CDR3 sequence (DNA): TGCGCCAGCAGCCAAGAGATGGGTACGGAGCGGGGGTGGAATGAGCAGTTCTTC. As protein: CASSQEMGTERGWNEQFF.

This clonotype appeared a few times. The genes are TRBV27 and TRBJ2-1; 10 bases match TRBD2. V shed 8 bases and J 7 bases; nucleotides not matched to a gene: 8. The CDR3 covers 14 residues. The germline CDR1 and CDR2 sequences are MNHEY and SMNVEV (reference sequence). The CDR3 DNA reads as TGTGCCAGCCAACTAGCGGGACAGCTGAATGAGCAGTTCTTC. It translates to CASQLAGQLNEQFF.

CDR3 DNA sequence: TGTGCCAGCAGCTTGGAGATAGGTCACGAGCAGTACGTC. Amino acids: CASSLEIGHEQYV. V gene TRBV5-3 combines with J gene TRBJ2-7; D gene ambiguous. TRBV5-3 is noted as an ORF with a role that remains uncertain. The CDR3 has 13 residues.

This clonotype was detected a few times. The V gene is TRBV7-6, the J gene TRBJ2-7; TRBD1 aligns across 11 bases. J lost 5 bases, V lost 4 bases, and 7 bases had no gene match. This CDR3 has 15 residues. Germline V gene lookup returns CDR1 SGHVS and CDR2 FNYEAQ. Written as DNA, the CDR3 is TGTGCCAGCAGCTCGGGACAGGGGGTTGAGAACGAGCAGTACTTC. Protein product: CASSSGQGVENEQYF.

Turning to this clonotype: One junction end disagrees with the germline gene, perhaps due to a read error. CDR3 bases: TGTGTCAGCAGCTCACCGGACAGGGGGCGCGGAAAACTGTTTTTT. Translation gives CVSSSPDRGRGKLFF. The chain uses TRBV7-6 and TRBJ1-4; TRBD1 aligns across 11 bases. This CDR3 comprises 15 residues. CDR1 is SGHVS, CDR2 FNYEAQ, per germline.

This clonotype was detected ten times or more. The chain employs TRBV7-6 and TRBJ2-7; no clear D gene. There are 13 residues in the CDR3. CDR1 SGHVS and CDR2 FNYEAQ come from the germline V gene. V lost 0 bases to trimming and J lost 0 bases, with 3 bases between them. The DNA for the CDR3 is TGTGCCAGCAGCTTAGCTACCTCCTACGAGCAGTACTTC. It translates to CASSLATSYEQYF.

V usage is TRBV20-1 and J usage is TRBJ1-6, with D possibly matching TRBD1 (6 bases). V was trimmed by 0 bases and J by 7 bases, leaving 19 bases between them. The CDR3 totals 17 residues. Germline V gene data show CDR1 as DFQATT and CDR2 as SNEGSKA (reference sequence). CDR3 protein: CSAREEGDVLGNSPLHF. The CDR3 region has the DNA TGCAGTGCTAGAGAGGAGGGGGACGTCCTTGGCAATTCACCCCTCCACTTT.

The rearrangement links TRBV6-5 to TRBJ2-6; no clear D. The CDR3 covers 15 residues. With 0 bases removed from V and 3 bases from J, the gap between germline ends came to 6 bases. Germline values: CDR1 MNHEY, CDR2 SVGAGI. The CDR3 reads CASSYSSVGANVLTF. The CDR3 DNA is TGTGCCAGCAGTTACTCTTCGGTTGGGGCCAACGTCCTGACTTTC.

The CDR3 sequence is CASSQDRGANYGYTF. The CDR3 DNA follows: TGCGCCAGCAGCCAAGACAGGGGCGCTAACTATGGCTACACCTTC. The rearrangement links TRBV4-1 to TRBJ1-2, with D tentatively TRBD1 (6 bases). V lost 0 bases and J 0 bases, leaving 8 bases between the germline ends. This CDR3 has 15 residues. The germline V gene has CDR1 MGHRA and CDR2 YSYEKL.

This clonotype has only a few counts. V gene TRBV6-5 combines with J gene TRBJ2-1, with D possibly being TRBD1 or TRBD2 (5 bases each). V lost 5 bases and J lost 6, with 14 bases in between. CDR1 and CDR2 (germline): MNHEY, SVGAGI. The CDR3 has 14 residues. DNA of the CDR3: TGTGCCAGCAGTCCCTCGGGGCACCCCAATGAGCAGTTCTTC. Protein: CASSPSGHPNEQFF.

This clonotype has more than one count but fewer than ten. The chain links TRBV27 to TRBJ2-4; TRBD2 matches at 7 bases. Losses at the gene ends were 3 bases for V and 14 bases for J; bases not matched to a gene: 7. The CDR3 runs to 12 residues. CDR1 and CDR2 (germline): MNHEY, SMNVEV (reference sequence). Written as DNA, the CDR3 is TGTGCCAGCAGTTTGGGTGGGGGGGTTGAGTACTTC. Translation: CASSLGGGVEYF.

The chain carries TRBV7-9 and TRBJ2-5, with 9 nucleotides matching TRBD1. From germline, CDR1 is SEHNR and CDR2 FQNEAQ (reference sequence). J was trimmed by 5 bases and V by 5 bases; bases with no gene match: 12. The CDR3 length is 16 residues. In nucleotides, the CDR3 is TGTGCCAGCAGCGACCAACAGGGGGCGCGGGGGGAGACCCAGTACTTC. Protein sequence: CASSDQQGARGETQYF. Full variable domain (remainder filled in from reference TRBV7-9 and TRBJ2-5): DTGVSQNPRHKITKRGQNVTFRCDPISEHNRLYWYRQTLGQGPEFLTYFQNEAQLEKSRLLSDRFSAERPKGSFSTLEIQRTEQGDSAMYLCASSDQQGARGETQYFGPGTRLLVL.

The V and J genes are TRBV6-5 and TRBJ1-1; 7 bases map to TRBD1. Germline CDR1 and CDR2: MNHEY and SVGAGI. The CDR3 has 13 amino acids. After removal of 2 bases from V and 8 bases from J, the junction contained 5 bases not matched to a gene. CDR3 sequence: CASSYAAGGEAFF. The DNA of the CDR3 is TGTGCCAGCAGTTACGCGGCAGGGGGGGAAGCTTTCTTT.

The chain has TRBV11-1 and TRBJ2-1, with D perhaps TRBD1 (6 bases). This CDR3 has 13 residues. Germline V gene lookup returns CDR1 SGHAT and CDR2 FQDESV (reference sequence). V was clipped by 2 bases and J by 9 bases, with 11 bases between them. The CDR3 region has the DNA TGTGCCAGCAGCTTAACAGGGTTCAGTGAGCAGTTCTTC. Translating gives CASSLTGFSEQFF.

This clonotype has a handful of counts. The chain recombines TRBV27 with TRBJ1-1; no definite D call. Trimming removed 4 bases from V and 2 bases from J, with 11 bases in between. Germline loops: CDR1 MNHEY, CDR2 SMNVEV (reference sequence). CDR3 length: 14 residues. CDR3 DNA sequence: TGTGCCAGCAGTTCCGGGAATGTCAACACTGAAGCTTTCTTT. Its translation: CASSSGNVNTEAFF.